This T cell receptor beta chain emerged from a study of CXCR3-negative and CXCR3-positive naive CD8 T cells. Study at large: Libraries each contributed about 1.5 +/- 0.3 million TRB reads, for about 135 million in total. Study-level results: Surface CD5 matched across naive subsets, and TRB CDR3 properties served to infer TCR strength. The TRB CDR3s that CXCR3-positive naive cells carried were more hydrophobic than those of CXCR3-negative naive cells.

As for this clonotype: Antigen: not known.

In preparing the TRB cDNA libraries, 5' RACE with UMI labels was used. TCRdb re-called the 5' RACE reads, yielding one record per CDR3 amino acid sequence without DNA. This table holds some 50,000 distinct CDR3 sequences. Sequencing was done on a sample of naive CXCR3+ CD8+ T cells from blood. Specified subset: CD45RO-CCR7+CD27+CD95- naive CD8+ T cells expressing CXCR3 (TNR3+). This sequence originates from a human donor in good health. Some clones in this sample may be carry-over from other donors' samples.

CDR3 sequence: CASSPRTSGGWYEQYF. The chain uses TRBV7-9 and TRBJ2-7; TCRdb's assignment of TRBD2 cannot be checked, as there is no DNA. Germline loops: CDR1 SEHNR, CDR2 FQNEAQ (reference sequence). CDR3 length equals 16 residues.